Listed below are T cell receptor beta chains from one sample, sequenced in a study of cytomegalovirus exposure and HLA in healthy donors. TCRdb keeps only in-frame clones here, not all; method: immunoSEQ multiplex PCR. Of about 130,000 clones in the sample, approximately 80% were seen once. Sample: PBMCs. These receptor sequences come from a girl aged 2 to 9 in good health and CMV-seronegative. Both conserved end residues are part of each CDR3. The D gene is left open where the match is weak. Not every row has a clone size; where given, it reads once, few, many or a size class.

CASSQDPAGDNYGNEQFF | TGCGCCAGCAGCCAAGATCCCGCGGGAGACAACTACGGGAATGAGCAGTTCTTC | TRBJ2-1 | TRBD2 | 18 | - | TRBV4-3
CASSDDPGLAGVEQYF | TGTGCCAGCAGTGATGATCCGGGACTAGCGGGAGTCGAGCAGTACTTC | TRBJ2-7 | TRBD2 | 16 | few | TRBV6-1
CASSSTTRLAGNYEQYF | TGTGCCAGCAGTTCCACCACGAGACTAGCGGGAAATTACGAGCAGTACTTC | TRBJ2-7 | TRBD2 | 17 | - | TRBV28
CASSLARTGGYGYTF | TGTGCCAGCAGCTTAGCTCGGACAGGGGGTTATGGCTACACCTTC | TRBJ1-2 | TRBD1 | 15 | - | TRBV7-8
CASSLLPGGNYEQYF | TGTGCCAGCAGTTTATTGCCGGGGGGGAACTACGAGCAGTACTTC | TRBJ2-7 | TRBD2 | 15 | - | TRBV28
CASSPLTRGELFF | TGCGCCAGCAGCCCCCTCACTAGGGGGGAGCTGTTTTTT | TRBJ2-2 | - | 13 | - | TRBV4-3
CASLTGVVFYGYTF | TGTGCCTCCTTGACAGGGGTCGTTTTCTATGGCTACACCTTC | TRBJ1-2 | TRBD1 | 14 | - | TRBV30
CASSEYQGRNSPLHF | TGTGCCAGCAGTGAATATCAGGGCCGCAATTCACCCCTCCACTTT | TRBJ1-6 | - | 15 | - | TRBV25-1
CSVGTGNEQYF | TGCAGCGTGGGCACAGGGAACGAGCAGTACTTC | TRBJ2-7 | - | 11 | - | TRBV29-1
CASSRSTSGGGTEAFF | TGCGCCAGCAGCCGCTCTACCTCGGGAGGGGGCACTGAAGCTTTCTTT | TRBJ1-1 | - | 16 | - | TRBV4-3
CASSVGQGDEKLFF | TGTGCCAGCAGCGTGGGACAGGGGGATGAAAAACTGTTTTTT | TRBJ1-4 | TRBD1 | 14 | - | TRBV9
CASSALQGTNTEAFF | TGTGCCAGCAGCGCGCTACAGGGGACGAACACTGAAGCTTTCTTT | TRBJ1-1 | TRBD1 | 15 | - | TRBV9
CAWSVGLNTQYF | TGTGCCTGGAGTGTAGGACTTAATACGCAGTATTTT | TRBJ2-3 | - | 12 | - | TRBV30
CASSTTGTGNYEQYF | TGTGCCAGCAGCACTACGGGGACAGGAAATTACGAGCAGTACTTC | TRBJ2-7 | TRBD1 | 15 | - | TRBV7-2
CAWNRGAGTDTQYF | TGTGCCTGGAACCGGGGGGCAGGCACAGATACGCAGTATTTT | TRBJ2-3 | - | 14 | - | TRBV30
CASSWGTSGSYRQFF | TGCGCCAGCAGCTGGGGGACTAGCGGGAGTTATCGTCAGTTCTTC | TRBJ2-1 | TRBD2 | 15 | - | TRBV5-1
CASSHDGQGGYEQYF | TGTGCCAGCAGCCACGACGGACAGGGCGGATACGAGCAGTACTTC | TRBJ2-7 | TRBD1 | 15 | - | TRBV5-6
CASSRGGAIYEQYF | TGTGCCAGCAGCAGGGGGGGGGCGATTTACGAGCAGTACTTC | TRBJ2-7 | - | 14 | - | TRBV5-4
CASSLHRDRLIYGYTF | TGTGCCAGTAGTCTTCACCGGGACAGGTTAATCTATGGCTACACCTTC | TRBJ1-2 | TRBD1 | 16 | - | TRBV19
CASSPSRGGTEAFF | TGTGCCAGCAGCCCCAGTCGGGGAGGCACTGAAGCTTTCTTT | TRBJ1-1 | - | 14 | - | TRBV5-4
CASSLAGGSSYNEQFF | TGTGCCAGCAGCTTGGCGGGGGGGAGCTCCTACAATGAGCAGTTCTTC | TRBJ2-1 | TRBD2 | 16 | - | TRBV5-6
CAWSRTVSEKLFF | TGTGCCTGGAGTCGGACAGTGTCCGAAAAACTGTTTTTT | TRBJ1-4 | - | 13 | - | TRBV30
CASTPEGVAGVLETQYF | TGTGCCAGTACCCCAGAAGGAGTAGCGGGAGTTTTGGAGACCCAGTACTTC | TRBJ2-5 | TRBD2 | 17 | - | TRBV19
CAISVGGAREQYF | TGTGCCATCAGTGTTGGGGGGGCCCGCGAGCAGTACTTC | TRBJ2-7 | - | 13 | once | TRBV10-3
CASSSLSGREQYF | TGTGCCAGCAGCTCCCTCTCAGGCAGAGAGCAGTACTTC | TRBJ2-7 | - | 13 | - | TRBV6-1
CASSYSGQGGSPLHF | TGTGCCAGCAGTTACTCTGGACAGGGCGGTTCACCCCTCCACTTT | TRBJ1-6 | TRBD1 | 15 | - | TRBV6-6
CASTGQGGMNTEAFF | TGTGCCAGCACCGGACAGGGGGGTATGAACACTGAAGCTTTCTTT | TRBJ1-1 | TRBD1 | 15 | - | TRBV2
CASSDTPGNTIYF | TGTGCCAGTAGTGATACACCTGGAAACACCATATATTTT | TRBJ1-3 | - | 13 | - | TRBV19
CASSPGTGTLSPLHF | TGTGCCAGCAGCCCCGGGACAGGGACCCTTTCACCCCTCCACTTT | TRBJ1-6 | TRBD1 | 15 | - | TRBV7-6
CASSLAGGRTDTQYF | TGTGCCAGCAGTTTAGCGGGGGGTCGCACAGATACGCAGTATTTT | TRBJ2-3 | TRBD2 | 15 | - | TRBV11-2
CASSLGERGGTDTQYF | TGCGCCAGCAGCTTGGGTGAGCGGGGGGGCACAGATACGCAGTATTTT | TRBJ2-3 | TRBD2 | 16 | - | TRBV5-1